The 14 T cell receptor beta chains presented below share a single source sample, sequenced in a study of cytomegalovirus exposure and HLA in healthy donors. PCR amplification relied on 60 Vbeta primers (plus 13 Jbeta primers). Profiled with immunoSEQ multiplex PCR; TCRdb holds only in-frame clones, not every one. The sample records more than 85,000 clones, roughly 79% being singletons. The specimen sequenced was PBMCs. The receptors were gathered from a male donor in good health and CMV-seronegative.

DNA of the CDR3: TGTGCCAGCAGCGGTTGGGGGACAGGGGACCCTACTAGGAACGGTAACTATGGCTACACCTTC. It encodes CASSGWGTGDPTRNGNYGYTF. The chain has TRBV9 and TRBJ1-2; 10 nucleotides align to TRBD1. This CDR3 has 21 amino acids. J gave up 1 base and V 3 bases, and 21 bases lay outside the gene matches. Germline V lookup: CDR1 SGDLS, CDR2 YYNGEE.

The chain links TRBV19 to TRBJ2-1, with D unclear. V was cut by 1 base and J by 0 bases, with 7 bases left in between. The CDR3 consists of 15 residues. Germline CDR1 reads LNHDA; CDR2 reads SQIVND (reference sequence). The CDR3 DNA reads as TGTGCCAGTAGTATAGGCCCGGGCTCCTACAATGAGCAGTTCTTC. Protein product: CASSIGPGSYNEQFF.

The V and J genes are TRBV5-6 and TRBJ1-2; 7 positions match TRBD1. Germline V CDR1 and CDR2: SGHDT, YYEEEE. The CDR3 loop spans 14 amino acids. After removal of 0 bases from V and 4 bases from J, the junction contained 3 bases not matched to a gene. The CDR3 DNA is TGTGCCAGCAGCTTGGCCAGGGGGACCTATGGCTACACCTTC. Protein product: CASSLARGTYGYTF.

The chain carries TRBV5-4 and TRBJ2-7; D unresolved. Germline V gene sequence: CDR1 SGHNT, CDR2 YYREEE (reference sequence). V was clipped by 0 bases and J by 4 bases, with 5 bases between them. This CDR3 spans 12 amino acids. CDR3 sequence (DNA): TGTGCCAGCAGCTTGGACAATTACGAGCAGTACTTC. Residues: CASSLDNYEQYF.

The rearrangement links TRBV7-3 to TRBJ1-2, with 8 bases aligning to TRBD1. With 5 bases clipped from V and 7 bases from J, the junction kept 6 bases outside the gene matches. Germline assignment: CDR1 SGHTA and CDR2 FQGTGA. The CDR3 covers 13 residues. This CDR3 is CASSPDRESGYTF. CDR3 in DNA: TGTGCCAGCAGCCCGGACAGGGAGTCTGGCTACACCTTC.

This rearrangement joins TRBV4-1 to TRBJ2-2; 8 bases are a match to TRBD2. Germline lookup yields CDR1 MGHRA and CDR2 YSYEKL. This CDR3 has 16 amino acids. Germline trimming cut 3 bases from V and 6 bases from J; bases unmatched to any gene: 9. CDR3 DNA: TGCGCCAGCAGCCACCCCGGGAGCGGGAGAGCCGGGGAGCTGTTTTTT. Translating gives CASSHPGSGRAGELFF.

For the CDR3, the DNA is TGCAGCGTTGAGCAGGGGGCGAACACCGGGGAGCTGTTTTTT. The encoded protein is CSVEQGANTGELFF. V and J are TRBV29-1 and TRBJ2-2; the match to TRBD1 covers 7 bases. CDR3 length equals 14 residues. Germline CDR1 and CDR2: SQVTM and ANQGSEA. Unmatched junction bases numbered 1, after V lost 3 bases and J lost 0 bases.

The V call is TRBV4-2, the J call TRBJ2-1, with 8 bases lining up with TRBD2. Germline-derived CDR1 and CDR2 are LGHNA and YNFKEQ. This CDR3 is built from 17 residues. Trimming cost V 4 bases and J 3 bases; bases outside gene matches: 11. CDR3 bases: TGTGCCAGCAGCCGACTATATACTAGCGGTTACTACAATGAGCAGTTCTTC. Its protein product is CASSRLYTSGYYNEQFF.

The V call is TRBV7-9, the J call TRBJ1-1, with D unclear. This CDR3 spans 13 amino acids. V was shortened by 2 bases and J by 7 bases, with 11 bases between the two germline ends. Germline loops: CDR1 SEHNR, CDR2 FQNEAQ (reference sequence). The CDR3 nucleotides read TGTGCCAGCAGCTTATCGAACTCAGGTGAAGCTTTCTTT. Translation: CASSLSNSGEAFF.

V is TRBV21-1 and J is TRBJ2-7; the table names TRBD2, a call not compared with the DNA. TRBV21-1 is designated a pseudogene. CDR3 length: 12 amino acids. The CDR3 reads CASSTPSYEQYF. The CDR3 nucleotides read TGTGCCAGCAGCACCCCCTCTTACGAGCAGTACTTC.

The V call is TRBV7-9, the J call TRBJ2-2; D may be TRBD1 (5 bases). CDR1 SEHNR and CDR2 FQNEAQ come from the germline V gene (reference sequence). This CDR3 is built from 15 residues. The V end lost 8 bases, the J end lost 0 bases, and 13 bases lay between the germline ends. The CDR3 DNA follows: TGTGCCAGCCATTCAGGGCAGACGAACACCGGGGAGCTGTTTTTT. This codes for CASHSGQTNTGELFF.

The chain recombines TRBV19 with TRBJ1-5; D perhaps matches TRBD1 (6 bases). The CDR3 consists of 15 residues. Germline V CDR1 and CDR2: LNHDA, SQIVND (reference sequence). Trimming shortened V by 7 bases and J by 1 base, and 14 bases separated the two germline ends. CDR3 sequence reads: CASKRGSLSNQPQHF. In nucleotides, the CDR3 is TGTGCCAGTAAGAGGGGGTCTCTAAGCAATCAGCCCCAGCATTTT.

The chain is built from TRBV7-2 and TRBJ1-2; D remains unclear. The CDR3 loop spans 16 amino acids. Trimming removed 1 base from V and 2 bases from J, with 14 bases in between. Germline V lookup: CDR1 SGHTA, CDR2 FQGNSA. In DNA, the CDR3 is TGTGCCAGCAGCTTAGATTATCGGACTGCCAACTATGGCTACACCTTC. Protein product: CASSLDYRTANYGYTF.

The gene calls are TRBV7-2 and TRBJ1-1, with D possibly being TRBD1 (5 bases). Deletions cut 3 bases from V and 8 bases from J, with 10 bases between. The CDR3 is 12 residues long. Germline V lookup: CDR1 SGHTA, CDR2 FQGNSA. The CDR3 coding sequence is TGTGCCAGCAGCTTCCAGGGTGGGGAAGCTTTCTTT. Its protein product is CASSFQGGEAFF.